This TCR beta chain was sequenced for a study of regulatory T cells in long-lasting Graves disease. Across the whole study: Persistent Graves' disease denoted over 5 years of antithyroid drugs plus positive TSH receptor antibodies.

CDR1 is MNHNS, CDR2 SASEGT, per germline. This CDR3 has 15 residues. Trimming left V 6 bases short and J 0 bases short, with 14 bases between. Sample time point: persistent/refractory GD, antithyroid drugs over 5 years with positive TRAb. Preparation of the TCR library used RNA extracted from PBMCs. Study outcomes and limitations: Results may be inaccurate due to the small sample size. Patients with persistent disease showed a bias toward TRBV28, TRBJ1-2 and TRBJ2-5.

Libraries of TCR beta came from iRepertoire HTBI primers plus Arm-PCR of CDR3 regions. TCRdb ran MiXCR on the multiplex PCR reads and lists one entry per CDR3 protein. Of some 420,000 distinct CDR3 sequences listed, 22% are singletons. This clonotype was seen at least ten times. Its antigen is unidentified. The clonotype originates from a female donor with Graves disease. V gene TRBV6-1 combines with J gene TRBJ1-2, with D uncertain. This specimen was peripheral blood mononuclear cells (PBMCs), taken when the disease was refractory, from a patient treated with antithyroid drugs. The CDR3 is CASRAPTLSNYGYTF. Here the CDR3 DNA reads TGTGCCAGCAGGGCTCCAACTCTCTCTAACTATGGCTACACCTTC.